These 5 T cell receptor beta chains originate from one sample sequenced in a study of neurological immune-mediated disorders. TCRdb re-analysed the 5' RACE reads in MiXCR, keeping a single row per CDR3 protein. The sample carries just under 45,000 distinct CDR3 sequences, around a fifth recorded once. Time point noted: technical triplicate 3. Sequences were obtained from PBMCs. All receptors come from a man in his sixties with HTLV-1-associated myelopathy (HAM/TSP).

This clonotype came up many times. This sequence joins TRBV7-6 and TRBJ2-4; 7 nucleotides match TRBD1. With 1 base clipped from V and 5 bases from J, the junction kept 11 bases outside the gene matches. Per the germline V gene, CDR1 is SGHVS and CDR2 is FNYEAQ. This CDR3 is 17 amino acids long. The CDR3 sequence: CASSLEGGWGSQNIQYF. In DNA form, the CDR3 reads TGTGCCAGCAGCTTAGAAGGGGGCTGGGGCAGTCAAAACATTCAGTACTTC.

Concerning this clonotype: This may come from a read error, since a much larger clone is one base off. This chain connects TRBV9 to TRBJ1-5; no reliable D call. Germline CDR1 and CDR2: SGDLS and YYNGEE. The length of the CDR3 is 15 residues. V was clipped by 6 bases and J by 5 bases, with 18 bases between them. CDR3 DNA sequence: TGTGCCAGCATCGTTACACCGACGGCGGATCAGCCCCAGCATTTT. Its translation is CASIVTPTADQPQHF.

The sample holds a few counts of this clonotype. This chain connects TRBV18 to TRBJ2-1, with 9 bases matching TRBD2. Germline trimming cut 3 bases from V and 8 bases from J; bases unmatched to any gene: 17. Germline values: CDR1 KGHSH, CDR2 LQKENI. CDR3 length equals 18 residues. CDR3 in DNA: TGTGCCAGCTCACCTAGGCCGGCTAGCGGGGCCGGGGGCCATGAGCAGTTCTTC. It codes for CASSPRPASGAGGHEQFF. The full variable domain, its missing parts supplied by reference TRBV18 and TRBJ2-1, is NAGVMQNPRHLVRRRGQEARLRCSPMKGHSHVYWYRQLPEEGLKFMVYLQKENIIDESGMPKERFSAEFPKEGPSILRIQQVVRGDSAAYFCASSPRPASGAGGHEQFFGPGTRLTVL.

This clonotype has a count of ten or more. The CDR3 coding sequence is TGTGCCAGCAGCTTATCCGGGACGGCCTACGAGCAGTACTTC. As protein: CASSLSGTAYEQYF. The J gene is TRBJ2-7, the V gene TRBV7-2; D is possibly TRBD1 or TRBD2 (5 bases each). The CDR3 extends over 14 amino acids. CDR1 and CDR2 (germline): SGHTA, FQGNSA. Trimming removed 2 bases from V and 2 bases from J, with 10 bases in between.

This clonotype is medium-sized in the sample. J is TRBJ2-3 and V is TRBV5-1; D call uncertain. The ends were cut back, 0 bases at V and 6 bases at J, with 2 bases in the middle. Germline V gene lookup returns CDR1 SGHRS and CDR2 YFSETQ. This CDR3 is 11 amino acids long. The CDR3 DNA follows: TGCGCCAGCAGCTTGGGGGATACGCAGTATTTT. It is translated as CASSLGDTQYF.